These T cell receptor beta chains were read from a single sample in a study of T cell responses to AZD1222 COVID-19 vaccine. Generated by immunoSEQ multiplex PCR, the TCRdb table keeps only in-frame clones and is missing some. The data contain some 150,000 clones, over 85% of them seen just once; the ten biggest clones take up around 4.3%. Sequenced here: peripheral blood, sampled on day 0 of AZD1222 vaccination. These receptors came from an adult in good health. The CDR3 runs from the conserved cysteine through the conserved F or W. Each record gives: J gene, D gene, V gene, clone size, CDR3 protein, CDR3 DNA. D genes are given only for firm matches. Not every row has a clone size; where given, it reads once, few, many or a size class.

j_call: TRBJ2-7; d_call: TRBD1; v_call: TRBV10-3; clone_size: NA; cdr3_aa: CAISERGQGRSEQYF; cdr3_nt: TGTGCCATCAGTGAAAGGGGACAGGGGAGGAGCGAGCAGTACTTC
j_call: TRBJ2-2; d_call: NA; v_call: TRBV18; clone_size: NA; cdr3_aa: CASSPRSGGDTGELFF; cdr3_nt: TGTGCCAGCTCACCCCGTTCGGGTGGGGACACCGGGGAGCTGTTTTTT
j_call: TRBJ2-7; d_call: TRBD1; v_call: TRBV18; clone_size: NA; cdr3_aa: CASSAGTAPYEQYF; cdr3_nt: TGTGCCAGCTCAGCAGGGACAGCCCCCTACGAGCAGTACTTC
j_call: TRBJ2-7; d_call: NA; v_call: TRBV5-1; clone_size: NA; cdr3_aa: CASSTNRVLGEQYF; cdr3_nt: TGCGCCAGCAGCACGAACCGTGTTTTGGGCGAGCAGTACTTC
j_call: TRBJ1-3; d_call: NA; v_call: TRBV14; clone_size: NA; cdr3_aa: CASSQGTPDISGNTIYF; cdr3_nt: TGTGCCAGCAGCCAAGGCACCCCTGACATTTCTGGAAACACCATATATTTT
j_call: TRBJ1-2; d_call: NA; v_call: TRBV19; clone_size: once; cdr3_aa: CASKAERGANYGYTF; cdr3_nt: TGTGCCAGTAAGGCGGAAAGGGGCGCAAACTATGGCTACACCTTC
j_call: TRBJ1-1; d_call: NA; v_call: TRBV12-3/TRBV12-4; clone_size: NA; cdr3_aa: CASSRGGNTEAFF; cdr3_nt: TGTGCCAGCAGCAGGGGAGGGAACACTGAAGCTTTCTTT
j_call: TRBJ2-7; d_call: NA; v_call: TRBV6-4; clone_size: NA; cdr3_aa: CASQEEGNPYEQYF; cdr3_nt: TGTGCCAGCCAAGAGGAGGGGAATCCCTACGAGCAGTACTTC
j_call: TRBJ1-5; d_call: TRBD1; v_call: TRBV27; clone_size: NA; cdr3_aa: CASSLSGGQGSWGNQPQHF; cdr3_nt: TGTGCCAGCAGTTTATCTGGGGGACAGGGGAGTTGGGGCAATCAGCCCCAGCATTTT
j_call: TRBJ2-5; d_call: NA; v_call: TRBV2; clone_size: NA; cdr3_aa: CASSEVSSGETQYF; cdr3_nt: TGTGCCAGCAGTGAAGTTTCTTCGGGGGAGACCCAGTACTTC
j_call: TRBJ1-1; d_call: TRBD1; v_call: TRBV10-1; clone_size: NA; cdr3_aa: CASSESGQGRAFF; cdr3_nt: TGCGCCAGCAGTGAGTCGGGACAGGGACGAGCTTTCTTT
j_call: TRBJ2-1; d_call: NA; v_call: TRBV10-1; clone_size: NA; cdr3_aa: CASSELSRVSSYNEQFF; cdr3_nt: TGCGCCAGCAGTGAGCTATCCAGGGTGAGCTCCTACAATGAGCAGTTCTTC
j_call: TRBJ1-1; d_call: NA; v_call: TRBV28; clone_size: NA; cdr3_aa: CASSLSANTEAFF; cdr3_nt: TGTGCCAGCAGTTTATCGGCGAACACTGAAGCTTTCTTT
j_call: TRBJ1-1; d_call: NA; v_call: TRBV29-1; clone_size: NA; cdr3_aa: CSVGGTVMNTEAFF; cdr3_nt: TGCAGCGTTGGGGGGACGGTTATGAACACTGAAGCTTTCTTT
j_call: TRBJ2-3; d_call: NA; v_call: TRBV5-6; clone_size: once; cdr3_aa: CASSLKVAWRTDTQYF; cdr3_nt: TGTGCCAGCAGCTTGAAGGTCGCGTGGCGCACAGATACGCAGTATTTT
j_call: TRBJ1-4; d_call: TRBD1; v_call: TRBV5-8; clone_size: NA; cdr3_aa: CASSRDRVATNEKLFF; cdr3_nt: TGTGCCAGCAGCCGAGACAGGGTAGCAACTAATGAAAAACTGTTTTTT
j_call: TRBJ2-3; d_call: NA; v_call: TRBV6-5; clone_size: NA; cdr3_aa: CASTGLFSTDTQYF; cdr3_nt: TGTGCCAGCACTGGATTGTTTAGCACAGATACGCAGTATTTT
j_call: TRBJ2-7; d_call: NA; v_call: TRBV18; clone_size: NA; cdr3_aa: CASSPFGRAEQYF; cdr3_nt: TGTGCCAGCTCACCGTTTGGCAGGGCGGAGCAGTACTTC
j_call: TRBJ1-5; d_call: TRBD1; v_call: TRBV19; clone_size: NA; cdr3_aa: CASSIGWKGAKSQPQHF; cdr3_nt: TGTGCCAGTAGTATAGGGTGGAAGGGGGCGAAAAGTCAGCCCCAGCATTTT
j_call: TRBJ1-3; d_call: NA; v_call: TRBV14; clone_size: NA; cdr3_aa: CASSQTKSGNTIYF; cdr3_nt: TGTGCCAGCAGCCAGACGAAGTCTGGAAACACCATATATTTT
j_call: TRBJ1-1; d_call: TRBD1; v_call: TRBV11-1; clone_size: NA; cdr3_aa: CASSRGDRADTEAFF; cdr3_nt: TGTGCCAGCAGCCGAGGCGACAGGGCGGACACTGAAGCTTTCTTT
j_call: TRBJ2-1; d_call: TRBD2; v_call: TRBV19; clone_size: once; cdr3_aa: CATTGREDYNEQFF; cdr3_nt: TGTGCCACCACGGGGCGGGAGGACTACAATGAGCAGTTCTTC
j_call: TRBJ1-1; d_call: TRBD1; v_call: TRBV19; clone_size: NA; cdr3_aa: CASSVIQGAGTEAFF; cdr3_nt: TGTGCCAGTAGTGTTATACAGGGGGCAGGGACTGAAGCTTTCTTT
j_call: TRBJ2-7; d_call: TRBD1; v_call: TRBV9; clone_size: NA; cdr3_aa: CASSVAYGQGAYEQYF; cdr3_nt: TGTGCCAGCAGCGTAGCTTATGGACAGGGGGCCTACGAGCAGTACTTC
j_call: TRBJ1-5; d_call: TRBD1; v_call: TRBV19; clone_size: NA; cdr3_aa: CASSPTRPPGQGGYGNQPQHF; cdr3_nt: TGTGCCAGTAGTCCTACCCGGCCTCCCGGACAGGGGGGTTACGGCAATCAGCCCCAGCATTTT
j_call: TRBJ2-1; d_call: TRBD2; v_call: TRBV5-4; clone_size: NA; cdr3_aa: CASSLSMREGNEQFF; cdr3_nt: TGTGCCAGCAGCTTGAGCATGCGGGAGGGCAATGAGCAGTTCTTC
j_call: TRBJ1-2; d_call: NA; v_call: TRBV19; clone_size: NA; cdr3_aa: CASSIGAGRGNLYGYTF; cdr3_nt: TGTGCCAGTAGTATAGGGGCTGGTAGAGGAAACCTCTATGGCTACACCTTC
j_call: TRBJ2-1; d_call: TRBD2; v_call: TRBV5-1; clone_size: NA; cdr3_aa: CASSLERGTEQFF; cdr3_nt: TGCGCCAGCAGCTTGGAGCGGGGCACCGAGCAGTTCTTC
j_call: TRBJ2-1; d_call: NA; v_call: TRBV12-3/TRBV12-4; clone_size: NA; cdr3_aa: CASKQVVENEQFF; cdr3_nt: TGTGCCAGCAAACAGGTCGTGGAGAATGAGCAGTTCTTC
j_call: TRBJ2-7; d_call: TRBD2; v_call: TRBV3-1/TRBV3-2; clone_size: once; cdr3_aa: CASSQVVPMLAGVEEQYF; cdr3_nt: TGTGCCAGCAGCCAAGTTGTCCCCATGCTAGCGGGAGTGGAAGAGCAGTACTTC
j_call: TRBJ2-3; d_call: TRBD1; v_call: TRBV11-3; clone_size: NA; cdr3_aa: CASSLAGTGPADTQYF; cdr3_nt: TGTGCCAGCAGCTTAGCCGGGACAGGGCCCGCAGATACGCAGTATTTT
j_call: TRBJ2-1; d_call: TRBD2; v_call: TRBV6-5; clone_size: NA; cdr3_aa: CASSYSQRGGLSEQFF; cdr3_nt: TGTGCCAGCAGTTACTCTCAGCGGGGGGGCCTCAGTGAGCAGTTCTTC
j_call: TRBJ1-5; d_call: NA; v_call: TRBV2; clone_size: once; cdr3_aa: CASNPSRAGQPQHF; cdr3_nt: TGTGCCAGCAACCCGAGCAGGGCAGGCCAGCCCCAGCATTTT
j_call: TRBJ2-1; d_call: TRBD2; v_call: TRBV9; clone_size: NA; cdr3_aa: CASSSGGLAYNEQFF; cdr3_nt: TGTGCCAGCAGCTCAGGGGGACTAGCTTACAATGAGCAGTTCTTC
j_call: TRBJ1-1; d_call: NA; v_call: TRBV5-1; clone_size: once; cdr3_aa: CASSLNGGGETEAFF; cdr3_nt: TGCGCCAGCAGCTTGAACGGGGGAGGGGAGACTGAAGCTTTCTTT
j_call: TRBJ1-1; d_call: NA; v_call: TRBV20-1; clone_size: NA; cdr3_aa: CSGLGNTEAFF; cdr3_nt: TGCAGTGGCTTGGGCAACACTGAAGCTTTCTTT
j_call: TRBJ1-1; d_call: NA; v_call: TRBV6-1; clone_size: NA; cdr3_aa: CASSEWGQAEAFF; cdr3_nt: TGTGCCAGCAGTGAATGGGGGCAGGCTGAAGCTTTCTTT
j_call: TRBJ2-7; d_call: NA; v_call: TRBV6-5; clone_size: NA; cdr3_aa: CASSGRIYYEQYF; cdr3_nt: TGTGCCAGTTCGGGGCGGATTTATTACGAGCAGTACTTC
j_call: TRBJ1-6; d_call: TRBD1; v_call: TRBV18; clone_size: NA; cdr3_aa: CASSPQSPGQGYSPLHF; cdr3_nt: TGTGCCAGCTCACCACAGAGTCCGGGACAGGGCTATTCACCCCTCCACTTT
j_call: TRBJ1-1; d_call: NA; v_call: TRBV2; clone_size: NA; cdr3_aa: CASRWSTEAFF; cdr3_nt: TGTGCCAGCAGGTGGTCCACTGAAGCTTTCTTT
j_call: TRBJ2-3; d_call: TRBD1; v_call: TRBV7-9; clone_size: NA; cdr3_aa: CASSLGTGDTDTQYF; cdr3_nt: TGTGCCAGCAGCTTGGGGACAGGGGACACAGATACGCAGTATTTT
j_call: TRBJ1-2; d_call: NA; v_call: TRBV12-3/TRBV12-4; clone_size: NA; cdr3_aa: CASSFRVVGYTF; cdr3_nt: TGTGCCAGCAGTTTTAGGGTTGTCGGCTACACCTTC
j_call: TRBJ1-2; d_call: TRBD1; v_call: TRBV7-9; clone_size: NA; cdr3_aa: CASSIPGTGDYGYTF; cdr3_nt: TGTGCCAGCAGCATTCCCGGGACAGGAGACTATGGCTACACCTTC
j_call: TRBJ1-2; d_call: NA; v_call: TRBV10-2; clone_size: NA; cdr3_aa: CASGAPNGYTF; cdr3_nt: TGCGCCAGCGGGGCCCCAAATGGCTACACCTTC
j_call: TRBJ2-1; d_call: NA; v_call: TRBV10-3; clone_size: NA; cdr3_aa: CAITEGPTRNEQFF; cdr3_nt: TGTGCCATCACCGAAGGTCCCACGAGGAATGAGCAGTTCTTC
j_call: TRBJ1-3; d_call: NA; v_call: TRBV7-9; clone_size: NA; cdr3_aa: CASSFRSSGNTIYF; cdr3_nt: TGTGCCAGCAGCTTCAGAAGCTCTGGAAACACCATATATTTT
j_call: TRBJ2-1; d_call: TRBD1; v_call: TRBV10-3; clone_size: NA; cdr3_aa: CAISDATGVNSNFF; cdr3_nt: TGTGCCATCAGTGATGCGACAGGGGTTAATTCGAATTTCTTC
j_call: TRBJ1-6; d_call: NA; v_call: TRBV9; clone_size: few; cdr3_aa: CASSPETGYSPLHF; cdr3_nt: TGTGCCAGCAGCCCGGAGACAGGTTATTCACCCCTCCACTTT
j_call: TRBJ2-2; d_call: NA; v_call: TRBV19; clone_size: NA; cdr3_aa: CASSIYDTGELFF; cdr3_nt: TGTGCCAGTAGTATCTATGACACCGGGGAGCTGTTTTTT
j_call: TRBJ1-6; d_call: TRBD1; v_call: TRBV10-1; clone_size: NA; cdr3_aa: CASWDRVDSPLHF; cdr3_nt: TGCGCCAGCTGGGACAGGGTGGATTCACCCCTCCACTTT